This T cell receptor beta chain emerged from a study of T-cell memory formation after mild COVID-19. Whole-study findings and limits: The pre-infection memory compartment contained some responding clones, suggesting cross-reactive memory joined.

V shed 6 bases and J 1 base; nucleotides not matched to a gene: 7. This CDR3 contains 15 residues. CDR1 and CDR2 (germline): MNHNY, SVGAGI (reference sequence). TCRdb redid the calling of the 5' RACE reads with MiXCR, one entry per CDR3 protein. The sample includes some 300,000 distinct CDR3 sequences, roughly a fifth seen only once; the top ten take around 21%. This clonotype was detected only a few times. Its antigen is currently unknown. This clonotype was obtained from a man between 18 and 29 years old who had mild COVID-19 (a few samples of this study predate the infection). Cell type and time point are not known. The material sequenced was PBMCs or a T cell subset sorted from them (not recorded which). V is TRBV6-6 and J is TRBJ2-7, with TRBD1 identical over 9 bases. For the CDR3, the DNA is TGTGCCAGCAGGCGAACAGGGGGCTCTTCCTACGAGCAGTACGTC. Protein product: CASRRTGGSSYEQYV.